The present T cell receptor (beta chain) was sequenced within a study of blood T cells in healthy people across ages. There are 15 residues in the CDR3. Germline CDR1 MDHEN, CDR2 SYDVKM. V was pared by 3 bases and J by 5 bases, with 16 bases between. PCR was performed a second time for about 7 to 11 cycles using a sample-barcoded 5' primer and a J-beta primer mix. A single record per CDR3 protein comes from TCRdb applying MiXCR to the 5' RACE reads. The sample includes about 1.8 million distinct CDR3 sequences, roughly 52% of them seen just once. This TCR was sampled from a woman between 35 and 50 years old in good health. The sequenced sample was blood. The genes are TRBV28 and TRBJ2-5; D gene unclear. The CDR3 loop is CASSFPLAGRETQYF. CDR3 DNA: TGTGCCAGCAGTTTCCCCCTTGCAGGAAGGGAGACCCAGTACTTC.